This T cell receptor (beta chain) was sequenced during a study of blood T cell repertoires in COVID-19. Study at large: Acute-phase and convalescent COVID-19 samples originated in the United States, Italy and Spain.

The CDR3 contains 15 residues. V dropped 2 bases and J dropped 8 bases, with 18 bases sitting between them. CDR1 is MGHRA and CDR2 is YSYEKL in the germline V gene. Per the authors' pipeline: It was from reference gene primer amplification that nucleated cell counts were estimated. Generated by immunoSEQ multiplex PCR, the TCRdb table keeps only in-frame clones and is missing some. Clone size and V and J calls were adopted from that table, with D and trimming inferred from the DNA. Among some 200,000 clones, 84% were seen once, and the ten largest hold roughly 2.4%. The sample comprised peripheral blood. The chain carries TRBV4-1 and TRBJ1-2; a possible D gene is TRBD1 (5 bases). The receptor's source is an older woman with acute or convalescent COVID-19. CDR3 sequence (DNA): TGCGCCAGCAGCCAAATAGGGGCCGTGTGGAACGGCTACACCTTC. Its protein is CASSQIGAVWNGYTF.